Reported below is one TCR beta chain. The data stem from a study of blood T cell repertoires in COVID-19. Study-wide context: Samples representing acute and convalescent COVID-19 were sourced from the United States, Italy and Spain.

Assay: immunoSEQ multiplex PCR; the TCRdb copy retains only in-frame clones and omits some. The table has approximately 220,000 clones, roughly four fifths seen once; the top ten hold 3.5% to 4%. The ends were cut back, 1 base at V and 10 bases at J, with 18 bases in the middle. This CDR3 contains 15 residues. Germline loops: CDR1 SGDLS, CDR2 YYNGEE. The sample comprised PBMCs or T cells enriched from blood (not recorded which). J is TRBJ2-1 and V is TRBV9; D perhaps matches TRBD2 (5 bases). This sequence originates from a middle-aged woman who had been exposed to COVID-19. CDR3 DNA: TGTGCCAGCAGCGTATCTCCCGACGACCGAGGGGAGCAGTTCTTC. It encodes CASSVSPDDRGEQFF. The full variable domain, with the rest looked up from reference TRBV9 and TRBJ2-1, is DSGVTQTPKHLITATGQRVTLRCSPRSGDLSVYWYQQSLDQGLQFLIQYYNGEERAKGNILERFSAQQFPDLHSELNLSSLELGDSALYFCASSVSPDDRGEQFFGPGTRLTVL.